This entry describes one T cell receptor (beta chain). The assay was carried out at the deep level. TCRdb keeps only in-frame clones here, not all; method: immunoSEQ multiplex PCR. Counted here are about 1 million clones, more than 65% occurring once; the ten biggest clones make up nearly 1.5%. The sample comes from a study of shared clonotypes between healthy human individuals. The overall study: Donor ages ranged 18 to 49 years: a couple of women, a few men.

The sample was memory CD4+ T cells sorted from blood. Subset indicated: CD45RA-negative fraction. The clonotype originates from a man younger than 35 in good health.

CDR3 amino acids: CASSPGQGTRAGELFF. CDR3 DNA sequence: TGTGCCAGCAGCCCCGGACAGGGGACTCGGGCCGGGGAGCTGTTTTTT. The genes are TRBV11-3 and TRBJ2-2; 9 bases agree with TRBD1. The ends lost 5 bases at V and 6 bases at J; junction bases unmatched: 10. Germline CDR1 is SGHNT and CDR2 is YENEEA. This CDR3 comprises 16 residues. Drawing the rest from reference TRBV11-3 and TRBJ2-2, the complete variable domain is EAGVVQSPRYKIIEKKQPVAFWCNPISGHNTLYWYLQNLGQGPELLIRYENEEAVDDSQLPKDRFSAERLKGVDSTLKIQPAELGDSAVYLCASSPGQGTRAGELFFGEGSRLTVL.